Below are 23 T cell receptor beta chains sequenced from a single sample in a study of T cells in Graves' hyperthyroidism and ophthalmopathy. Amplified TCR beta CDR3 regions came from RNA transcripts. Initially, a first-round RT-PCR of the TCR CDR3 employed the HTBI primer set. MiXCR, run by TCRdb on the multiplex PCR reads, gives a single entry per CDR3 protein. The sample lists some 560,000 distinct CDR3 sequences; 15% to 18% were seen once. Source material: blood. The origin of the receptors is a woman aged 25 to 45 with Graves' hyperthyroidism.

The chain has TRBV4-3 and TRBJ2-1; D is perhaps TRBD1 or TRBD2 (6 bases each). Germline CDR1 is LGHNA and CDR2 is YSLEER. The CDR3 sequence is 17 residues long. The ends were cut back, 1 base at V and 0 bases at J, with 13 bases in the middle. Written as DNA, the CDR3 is TGCGCCAGCAGCCAAGCTACACAGGGACTCTCCTACAATGAGCAGTTCTTC. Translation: CASSQATQGLSYNEQFF.

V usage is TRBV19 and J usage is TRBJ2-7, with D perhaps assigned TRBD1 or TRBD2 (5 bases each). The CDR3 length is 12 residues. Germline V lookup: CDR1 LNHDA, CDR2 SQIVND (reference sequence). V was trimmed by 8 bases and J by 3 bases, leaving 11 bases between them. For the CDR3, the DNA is TGTGCCAGTGCTGGGGGAATCTACGAGCAGTACTTC. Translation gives CASAGGIYEQYF.

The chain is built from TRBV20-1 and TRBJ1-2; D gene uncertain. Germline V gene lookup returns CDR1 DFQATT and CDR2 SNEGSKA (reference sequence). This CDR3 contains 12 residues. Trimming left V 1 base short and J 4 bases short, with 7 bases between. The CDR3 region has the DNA TGCAGTGCTAGAGCGCTTTCCTATGGCTACACCTTC. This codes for CSARALSYGYTF.

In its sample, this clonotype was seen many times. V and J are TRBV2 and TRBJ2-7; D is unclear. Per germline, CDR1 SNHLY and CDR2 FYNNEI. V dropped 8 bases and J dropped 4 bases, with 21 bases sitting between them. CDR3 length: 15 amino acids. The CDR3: CASCPLPTPRYEQYF. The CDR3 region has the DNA TGTGCCAGCTGTCCCTTACCGACCCCTAGATACGAGCAGTACTTC.

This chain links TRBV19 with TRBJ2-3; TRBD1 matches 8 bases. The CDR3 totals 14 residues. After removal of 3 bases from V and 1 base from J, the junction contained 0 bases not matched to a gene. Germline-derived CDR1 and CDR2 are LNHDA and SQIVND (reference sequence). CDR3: CASSMGQGTDTQYF. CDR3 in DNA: TGTGCCAGTAGTATGGGACAGGGCACAGATACGCAGTATTTT.

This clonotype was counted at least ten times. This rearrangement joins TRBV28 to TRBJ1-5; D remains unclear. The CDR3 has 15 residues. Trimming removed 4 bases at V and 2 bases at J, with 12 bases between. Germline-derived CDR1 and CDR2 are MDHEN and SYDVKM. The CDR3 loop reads CASSSTAGGNQPQHF. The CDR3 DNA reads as TGTGCCAGCAGTTCCACGGCAGGAGGCAATCAGCCCCAGCATTTT.

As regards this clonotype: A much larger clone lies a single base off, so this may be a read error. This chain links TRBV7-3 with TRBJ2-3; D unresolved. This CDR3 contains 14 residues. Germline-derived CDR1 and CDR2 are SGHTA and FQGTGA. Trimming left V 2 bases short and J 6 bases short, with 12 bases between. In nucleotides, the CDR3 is TGTGCCAGCAGCTTACAAGGTTTCGGTGATACGCAGTATTTT. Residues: CASSLQGFGDTQYF.

The CDR3 spells CASSLVGYSGNTIYF. The CDR3 DNA reads as TGCGCCAGCAGCTTGGTCGGTTACTCTGGAAACACCATATATTTT. The chain joins TRBV5-1 to TRBJ1-3; D is unclear. CDR3 size: 15 residues. Germline values: CDR1 SGHRS, CDR2 YFSETQ. V was trimmed by 0 bases and J by 0 bases, leaving 7 bases between them.

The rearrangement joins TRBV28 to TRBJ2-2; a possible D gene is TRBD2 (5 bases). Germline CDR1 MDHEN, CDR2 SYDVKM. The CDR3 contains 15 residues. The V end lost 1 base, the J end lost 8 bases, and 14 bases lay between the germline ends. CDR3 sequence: CASSLFASSSGELFF. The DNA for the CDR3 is TGTGCCAGCAGTTTATTTGCTAGCTCTTCGGGGGAGCTGTTTTTT.

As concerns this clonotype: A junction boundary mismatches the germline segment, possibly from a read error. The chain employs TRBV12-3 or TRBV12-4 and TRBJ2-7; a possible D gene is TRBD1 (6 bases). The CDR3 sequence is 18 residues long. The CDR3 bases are TGTGCCAGCTCACACCTCGAGGGACACCCCTCCTACCCCTACGAGCAGCACTTC. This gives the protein CASSHLEGHPSYPYEQHF.

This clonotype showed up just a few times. CDR3 protein: CASILSGAYNEQFF. CDR3 DNA: TGTGCCAGCATCCTTAGCGGAGCTTACAATGAGCAGTTCTTC. This chain uses TRBV6-1 with TRBJ2-1, with D perhaps TRBD2 (6 bases). This CDR3 is 14 amino acids long. CDR1 is MNHNS, CDR2 SASEGT, per germline. The ends were cut back, 7 bases at V and 4 bases at J, with 14 bases in the middle.

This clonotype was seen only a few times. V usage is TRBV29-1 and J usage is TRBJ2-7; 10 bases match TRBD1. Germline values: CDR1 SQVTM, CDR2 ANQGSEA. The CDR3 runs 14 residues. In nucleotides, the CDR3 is TGCTCGGCTAAAGGGACAGGGGTTGGGTACGAGCAGTACTTC. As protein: CSAKGTGVGYEQYF.

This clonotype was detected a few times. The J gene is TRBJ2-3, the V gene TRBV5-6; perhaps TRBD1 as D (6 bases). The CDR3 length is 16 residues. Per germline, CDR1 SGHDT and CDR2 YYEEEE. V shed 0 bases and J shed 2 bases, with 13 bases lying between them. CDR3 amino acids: CASSLAPRTDTDTQYF. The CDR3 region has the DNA TGTGCCAGCAGCTTGGCCCCCCGGACAGACACAGATACGCAGTATTTT.

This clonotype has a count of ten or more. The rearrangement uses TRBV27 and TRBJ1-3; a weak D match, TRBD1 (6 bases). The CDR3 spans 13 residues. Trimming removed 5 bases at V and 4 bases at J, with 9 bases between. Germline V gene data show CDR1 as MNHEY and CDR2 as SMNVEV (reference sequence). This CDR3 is CASSAGAGNTIYF. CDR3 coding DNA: TGTGCCAGCAGTGCAGGGGCCGGAAACACCATATATTTT.

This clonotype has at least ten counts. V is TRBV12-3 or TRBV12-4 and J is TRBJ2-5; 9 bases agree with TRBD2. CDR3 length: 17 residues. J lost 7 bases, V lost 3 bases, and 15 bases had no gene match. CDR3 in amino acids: CASSFRFRLAVEVTQYF. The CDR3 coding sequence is TGTGCCAGCAGTTTCAGATTCCGACTAGCGGTAGAGGTGACCCAGTACTTC.

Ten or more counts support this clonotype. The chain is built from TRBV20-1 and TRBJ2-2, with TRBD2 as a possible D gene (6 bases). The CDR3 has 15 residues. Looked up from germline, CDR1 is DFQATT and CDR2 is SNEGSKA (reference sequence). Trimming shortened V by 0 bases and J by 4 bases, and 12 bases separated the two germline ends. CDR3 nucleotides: TGCAGTGCTAGAGATCCTGGAGGGAGCACCGGGGAGCTGTTTTTT. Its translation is CSARDPGGSTGELFF.

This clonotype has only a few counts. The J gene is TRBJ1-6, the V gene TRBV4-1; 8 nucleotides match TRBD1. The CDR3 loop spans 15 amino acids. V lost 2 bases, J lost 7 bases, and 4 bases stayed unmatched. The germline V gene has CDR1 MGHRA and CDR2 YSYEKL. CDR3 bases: TGCGCCAGCAGCCAAAGGACAGGGCTAAATTCACCCCTCCACTTT. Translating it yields CASSQRTGLNSPLHF.

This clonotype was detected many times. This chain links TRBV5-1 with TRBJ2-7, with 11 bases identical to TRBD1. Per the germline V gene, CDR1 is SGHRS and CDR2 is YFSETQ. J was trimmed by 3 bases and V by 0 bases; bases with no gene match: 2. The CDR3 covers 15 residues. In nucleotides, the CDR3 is TGCGCCAGCAGCTTGGGGACAGGGGGCGTCTACGAGCAGTACTTC. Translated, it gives CASSLGTGGVYEQYF.

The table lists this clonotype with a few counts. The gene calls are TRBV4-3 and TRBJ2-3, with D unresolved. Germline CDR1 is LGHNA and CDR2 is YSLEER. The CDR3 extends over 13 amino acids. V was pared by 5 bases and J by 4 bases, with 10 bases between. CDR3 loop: CASSTRHADTQYF. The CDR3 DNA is TGCGCCAGCAGCACCCGACACGCAGATACGCAGTATTTT.

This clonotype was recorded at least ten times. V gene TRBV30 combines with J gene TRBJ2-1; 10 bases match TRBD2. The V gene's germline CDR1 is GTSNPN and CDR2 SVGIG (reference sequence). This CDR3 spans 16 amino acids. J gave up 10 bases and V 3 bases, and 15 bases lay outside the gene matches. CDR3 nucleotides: TGTGCCTGGAGCCATTACGGGACTAGCGAGGGGTTGGAGCAGTTCTTC. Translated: CAWSHYGTSEGLEQFF.

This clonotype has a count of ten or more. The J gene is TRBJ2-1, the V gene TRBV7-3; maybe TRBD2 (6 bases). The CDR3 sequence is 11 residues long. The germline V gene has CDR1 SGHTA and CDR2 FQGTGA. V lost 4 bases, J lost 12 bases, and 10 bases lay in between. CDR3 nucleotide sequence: TGTGCCAGCAGCTCCGGGACTTTGCAGTTCTTC. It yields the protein CASSSGTLQFF.

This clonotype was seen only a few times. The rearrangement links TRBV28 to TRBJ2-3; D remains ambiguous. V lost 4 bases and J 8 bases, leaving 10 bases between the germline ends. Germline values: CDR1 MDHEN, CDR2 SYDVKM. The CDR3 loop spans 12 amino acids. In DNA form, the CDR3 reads TGTGCCAGCAGTTCCGGAGTTGGTACGCAGTATTTT. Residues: CASSSGVGTQYF.

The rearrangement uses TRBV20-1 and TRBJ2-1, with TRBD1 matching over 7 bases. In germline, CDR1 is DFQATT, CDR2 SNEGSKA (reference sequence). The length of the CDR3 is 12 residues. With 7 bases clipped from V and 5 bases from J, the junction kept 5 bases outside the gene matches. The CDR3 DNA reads TGCAGTGAATCCGGGACAGACAATGAGCAGTTCTTC. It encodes CSESGTDNEQFF.